This T cell receptor (beta chain) emerged from a study of regulatory T cells in long-lasting Graves disease. Time point given: persistent/refractory GD, antithyroid drugs over 5 years with positive TRAb. RNA extracted from PBMCs served as the sequencing template. Researchers made TCR beta libraries by using iRepertoire HTBI primers and running Arm-PCR on CDR3 regions. A single record per CDR3 protein comes from TCRdb applying MiXCR to the multiplex PCR reads. The sample has 350,000 to 450,000 distinct CDR3 sequences; approximately 25% are singletons. Sequenced here: peripheral blood mononuclear cells (PBMCs), sampled when the disease was refractory, from a patient treated with antithyroid drugs. This receptor was taken from a woman aged 40 to 50 with Graves disease.

The CDR3 is CASSLSTLAGLSTDTQYF. CDR3 nucleotide sequence: TGTGCCAGCAGTTTATCTACTCTAGCGGGATTGAGCACAGATACGCAGTATTTT. This chain joins TRBV27 and TRBJ2-3; 9 bases are shared with TRBD2. The V gene's germline CDR1 is MNHEY and CDR2 SMNVEV (reference sequence). Germline trimming cut 0 bases from V and 0 bases from J; bases unmatched to any gene: 7. The CDR3 is 18 amino acids.